This is a list of T cell receptor beta chains from one sample in a study of cytomegalovirus exposure and HLA in healthy donors. Some clones are missing from TCRdb's copy, which holds only in-frame ones; the method was immunoSEQ multiplex PCR. The sample lists 150,000 to 200,000 clones; 81% were seen once. Sequencing input: PBMCs. The receptors come from a woman between 50 and 59 years old in good health and CMV-seronegative. The CDR3 runs from the conserved cysteine through the conserved F or W. Fields, in order: J gene, V gene, CDR3 protein.

j_gene: TRBJ1-5; v_gene: TRBV13; CDR3aa: CASSLGQSRVGQPQHF
j_gene: TRBJ2-3; v_gene: TRBV7-2; CDR3aa: CASSLVARGGADTQYF
j_gene: TRBJ2-3; v_gene: TRBV7-6; CDR3aa: CASSTLRGGPWDTQYF
j_gene: TRBJ1-5; v_gene: TRBV6-5; CDR3aa: CASSDRGRGQPQHF
j_gene: TRBJ2-7; v_gene: TRBV6-1; CDR3aa: CASSWTVSYEQYF
j_gene: TRBJ2-7; v_gene: TRBV2; CDR3aa: CASSRQTEQYF
j_gene: TRBJ2-7; v_gene: TRBV28; CDR3aa: CASSAGLAGSEQYF
j_gene: TRBJ2-3; v_gene: TRBV10-2; CDR3aa: CASRDRGRIPDTQYF
j_gene: TRBJ2-1; v_gene: TRBV2; CDR3aa: CASSEGLTRGLDEQFF
j_gene: TRBJ1-1; v_gene: TRBV5-1; CDR3aa: CASSPDRGRNTEAFF
j_gene: TRBJ1-2; v_gene: TRBV9; CDR3aa: CASSVVPTAGYGYTF
j_gene: TRBJ1-2; v_gene: TRBV30; CDR3aa: CAWTTGHVHGYTF
j_gene: TRBJ1-1; v_gene: TRBV18; CDR3aa: CASSSQGRGMNTEAFF
j_gene: TRBJ2-7; v_gene: TRBV5-8; CDR3aa: CASTRAYEQYF
j_gene: TRBJ2-7; v_gene: TRBV6-1; CDR3aa: CASSPGQGLNEQYF
j_gene: TRBJ1-4; v_gene: TRBV29-1; CDR3aa: CSVDSSEGGPEKLFF
j_gene: TRBJ2-3; v_gene: TRBV28; CDR3aa: CASSLGDRGTDTQYF
j_gene: TRBJ2-1; v_gene: TRBV7-2; CDR3aa: CASSLNSGQYNEQFF
j_gene: TRBJ1-1; v_gene: TRBV7-9; CDR3aa: CASSSHAGMNTEAFF
j_gene: TRBJ1-5; v_gene: TRBV18; CDR3aa: CASSESTGVQPQHF
j_gene: TRBJ1-5; v_gene: TRBV7-2; CDR3aa: CASRGDGQPQHF
j_gene: TRBJ2-2; v_gene: TRBV4-3; CDR3aa: CASSQGLLAGYSNTGELFF
j_gene: TRBJ1-3; v_gene: TRBV5-5; CDR3aa: CASSLNPGTLSGNTIYF
j_gene: .; v_gene: TRBV13; CDR3aa: CASSGRGSYEQYF
j_gene: TRBJ2-3; v_gene: TRBV7-2; CDR3aa: CASSLGGGRAGRNTQYF
j_gene: TRBJ2-3; v_gene: TRBV15; CDR3aa: CATSRGGGLAGGADTQYF
j_gene: TRBJ2-7; v_gene: TRBV29-1; CDR3aa: CSVPGTGYEQYF
j_gene: TRBJ2-2; v_gene: TRBV15; CDR3aa: CATSRGAGGAGELFF
j_gene: TRBJ1-3; v_gene: TRBV7-2; CDR3aa: CASSQDRSSGNTIYF
j_gene: TRBJ1-5; v_gene: TRBV19; CDR3aa: CASSKPDRGIGSNQPQHF
j_gene: TRBJ2-3; v_gene: TRBV20-1; CDR3aa: CSALTGDTQYF
j_gene: TRBJ1-2; v_gene: TRBV6-5; CDR3aa: CASRAQSGGGYTF
j_gene: TRBJ2-2; v_gene: TRBV28; CDR3aa: CASSLFVARNTGELFF
j_gene: TRBJ2-2; v_gene: TRBV7-2; CDR3aa: CASSFIMNTGELFF
j_gene: TRBJ1-1; v_gene: TRBV6-1; CDR3aa: CASSPDTEAFF
j_gene: TRBJ2-1; v_gene: TRBV4-3; CDR3aa: CASSQAPSSYNEQFF
j_gene: TRBJ2-3; v_gene: TRBV19; CDR3aa: CASSSPDRGSTDTQYF
j_gene: TRBJ2-6; v_gene: TRBV30; CDR3aa: CACRERGSGRNSSSGANVLTF
j_gene: TRBJ2-1; v_gene: TRBV7-9; CDR3aa: CASSIVGSQDNEQFF
j_gene: TRBJ2-6; v_gene: TRBV7-9; CDR3aa: CSSSLYGGSGANVLTF
j_gene: TRBJ1-2; v_gene: TRBV6-5; CDR3aa: CASRQQGADYGYTF
j_gene: TRBJ2-1; v_gene: TRBV6-4; CDR3aa: CASSESAGGTNEQFF
j_gene: TRBJ2-1; v_gene: TRBV7-8; CDR3aa: CASSVPGSPHEQFF
j_gene: TRBJ1-2; v_gene: TRBV6-5; CDR3aa: CASSYVLGVNYGYTF